This TCR beta chain was profiled in a study of T cell changes during pregnancy in multiple sclerosis. V was cut by 3 bases and J by 0 bases, with 8 bases left in between. Germline CDR1 reads LNHDA; CDR2 reads SQIVND (reference sequence). The CDR3 loop spans 15 amino acids. The assay was immunoSEQ multiplex PCR, and TCRdb's table has in-frame clones only and misses some. The sample lists roughly 70,000 clones; roughly nine tenths were seen once. This clone was seen a single time. V is TRBV19 and J is TRBJ1-4, with a weak D call TRBD1 (5 bases). This sequence was found in a female donor with multiple sclerosis, enrolled in a pregnancy study. This material consisted of peripheral blood, taken before pregnancy. The CDR3 region is CASSMGGATNEKLFF. In nucleotides, the CDR3 is TGTGCCAGTAGTATGGGGGGTGCAACTAATGAAAAACTGTTTTTT.